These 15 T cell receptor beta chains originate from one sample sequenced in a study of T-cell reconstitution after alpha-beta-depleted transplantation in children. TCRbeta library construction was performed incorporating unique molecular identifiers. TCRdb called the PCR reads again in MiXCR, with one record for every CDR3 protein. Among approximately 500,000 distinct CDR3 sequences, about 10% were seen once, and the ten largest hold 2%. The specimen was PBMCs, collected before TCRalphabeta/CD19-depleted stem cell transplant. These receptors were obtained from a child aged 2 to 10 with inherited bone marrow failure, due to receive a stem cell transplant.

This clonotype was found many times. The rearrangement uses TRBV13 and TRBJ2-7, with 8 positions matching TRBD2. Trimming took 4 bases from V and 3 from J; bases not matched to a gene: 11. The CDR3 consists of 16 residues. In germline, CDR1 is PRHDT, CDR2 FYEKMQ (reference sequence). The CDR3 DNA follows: TGTGCCAGCAGCTGGATAGGAGGGACTAGGGTCTACGAGCAGTACTTC. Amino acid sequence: CASSWIGGTRVYEQYF.

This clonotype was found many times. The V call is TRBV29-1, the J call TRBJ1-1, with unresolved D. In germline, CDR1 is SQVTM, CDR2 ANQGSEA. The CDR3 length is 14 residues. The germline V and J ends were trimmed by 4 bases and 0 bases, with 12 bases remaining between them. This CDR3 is CSVGLRELNTEAFF. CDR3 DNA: TGCAGCGTTGGATTACGGGAGCTGAACACTGAAGCTTTCTTT.

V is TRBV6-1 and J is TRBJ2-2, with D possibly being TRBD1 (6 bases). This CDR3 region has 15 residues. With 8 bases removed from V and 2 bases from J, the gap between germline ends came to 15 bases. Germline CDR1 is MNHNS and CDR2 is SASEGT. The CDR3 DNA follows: TGTGCCAGCCGAGAATTGGGGGCAAACACCGGGGAGCTGTTTTTT. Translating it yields CASRELGANTGELFF.

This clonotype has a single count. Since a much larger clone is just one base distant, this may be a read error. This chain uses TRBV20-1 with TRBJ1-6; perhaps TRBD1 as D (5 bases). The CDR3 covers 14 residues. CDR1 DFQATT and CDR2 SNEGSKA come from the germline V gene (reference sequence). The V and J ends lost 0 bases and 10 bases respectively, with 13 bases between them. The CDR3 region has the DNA TGCAGTGCTAGAGACCCGGGACCAGGGTCACCCCTCCACTTT. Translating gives CSARDPGPGSPLHF.

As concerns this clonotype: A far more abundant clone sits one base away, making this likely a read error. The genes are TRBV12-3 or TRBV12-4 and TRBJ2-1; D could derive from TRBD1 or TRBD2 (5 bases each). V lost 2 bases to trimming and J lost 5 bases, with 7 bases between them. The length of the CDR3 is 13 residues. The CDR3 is CASSLMGDNEQFF. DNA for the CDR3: TGTGCCAGCAGTTTAATGGGGGACAATGAGCAGTTCTTC.

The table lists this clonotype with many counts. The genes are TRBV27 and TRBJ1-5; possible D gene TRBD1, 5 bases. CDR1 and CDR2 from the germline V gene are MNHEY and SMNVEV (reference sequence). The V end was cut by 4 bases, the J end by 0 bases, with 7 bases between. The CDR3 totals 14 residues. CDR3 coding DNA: TGTGCCAGCAGTTCTGGGGGTAGCAATCAGCCCCAGCATTTT. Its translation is CASSSGGSNQPQHF.

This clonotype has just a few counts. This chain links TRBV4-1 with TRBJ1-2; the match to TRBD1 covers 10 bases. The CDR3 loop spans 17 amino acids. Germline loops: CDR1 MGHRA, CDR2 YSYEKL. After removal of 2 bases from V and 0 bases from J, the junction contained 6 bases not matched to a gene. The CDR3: CASSQIDRGQANYGYTF. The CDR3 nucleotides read TGCGCCAGCAGCCAAATCGACAGGGGGCAAGCTAACTATGGCTACACCTTC.

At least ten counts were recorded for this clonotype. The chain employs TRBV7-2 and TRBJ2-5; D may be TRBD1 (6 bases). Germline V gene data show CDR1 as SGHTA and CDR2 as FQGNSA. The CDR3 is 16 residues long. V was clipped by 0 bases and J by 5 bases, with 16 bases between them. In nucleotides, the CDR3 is TGTGCCAGCAGCTTAGCGCGGGTCCCGAGGGGGGAGACCCAGTACTTC. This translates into CASSLARVPRGETQYF. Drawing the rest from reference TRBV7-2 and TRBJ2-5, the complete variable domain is GAGVSQSPSNKVTEKGKDVELRCDPISGHTALYWYRQSLGQGLEFLIYFQGNSAPDKSGLPSDRFSAERTGGSVSTLTIQRTQQEDSAVYLCASSLARVPRGETQYFGPGTRLLVL.

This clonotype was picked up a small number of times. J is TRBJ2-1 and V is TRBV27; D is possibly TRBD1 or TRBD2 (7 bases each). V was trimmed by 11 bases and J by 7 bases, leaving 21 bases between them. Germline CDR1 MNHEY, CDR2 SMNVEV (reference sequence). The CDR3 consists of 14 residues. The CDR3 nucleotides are TGTGCCGCAGGGGGGAGGGCGTCAATGAATGAGCAGTTCTTC. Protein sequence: CAAGGRASMNEQFF.

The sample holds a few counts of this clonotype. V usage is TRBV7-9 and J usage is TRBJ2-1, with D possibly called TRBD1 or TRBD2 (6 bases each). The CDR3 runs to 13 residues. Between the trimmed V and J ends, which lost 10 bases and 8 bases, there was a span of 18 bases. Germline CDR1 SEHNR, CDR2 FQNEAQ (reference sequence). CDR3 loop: CAIEGGRADEQFF. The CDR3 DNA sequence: TGTGCCATCGAGGGGGGCAGGGCGGATGAGCAGTTCTTC. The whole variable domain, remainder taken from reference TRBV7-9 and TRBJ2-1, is DTGVSQNPRHKITKRGQNVTFRCDPISEHNRLYWYRQTLGQGPEFLTYFQNEAQLEKSRLLSDRFSAERPKGSFSTLEIQRTEQGDSAMYLCAIEGGRADEQFFGPGTRLTVL.

The CDR3 nucleotides are TGCGCCAGCGGAGGGTTAGCGGGAGGAACCGGGGAGCTGTTTTTT. It encodes CASGGLAGGTGELFF. The V gene is TRBV4-3, the J gene TRBJ2-2; 10 nucleotides align to TRBD2. V was pared by 8 bases and J by 5 bases, with 8 bases of the junction left unmatched. Germline assignment: CDR1 LGHNA and CDR2 YSLEER. This CDR3 region has 15 residues.

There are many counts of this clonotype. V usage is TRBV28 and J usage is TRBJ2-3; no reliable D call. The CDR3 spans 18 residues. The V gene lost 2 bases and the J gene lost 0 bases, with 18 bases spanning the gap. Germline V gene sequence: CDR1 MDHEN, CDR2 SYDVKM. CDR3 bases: TGTGCCAGCAGTTTAAACAGTTGGGGTAGGGCTAGCACAGATACGCAGTATTTT. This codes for CASSLNSWGRASTDTQYF.

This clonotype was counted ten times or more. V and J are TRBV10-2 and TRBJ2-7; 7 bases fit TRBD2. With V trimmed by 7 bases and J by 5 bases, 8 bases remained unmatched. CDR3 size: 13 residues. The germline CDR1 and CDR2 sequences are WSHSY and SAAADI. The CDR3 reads CASTHRTRDEQYF. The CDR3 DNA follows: TGCGCCAGCACTCACAGGACTAGGGACGAGCAGTACTTC.

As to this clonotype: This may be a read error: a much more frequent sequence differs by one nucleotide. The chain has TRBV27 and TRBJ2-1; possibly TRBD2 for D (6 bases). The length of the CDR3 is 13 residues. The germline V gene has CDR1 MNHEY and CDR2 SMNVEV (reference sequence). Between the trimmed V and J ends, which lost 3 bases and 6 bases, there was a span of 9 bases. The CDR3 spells CASSFPGGNEQFF. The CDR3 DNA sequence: TGTGCCAGCAGTTTTCCCGGGGGCAATGAGCAGTTCTTC.

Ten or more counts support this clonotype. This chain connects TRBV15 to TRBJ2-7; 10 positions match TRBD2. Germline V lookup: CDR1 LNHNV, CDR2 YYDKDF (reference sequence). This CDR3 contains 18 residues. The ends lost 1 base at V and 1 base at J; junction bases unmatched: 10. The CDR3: CATSRGPSGSLFSYEQYF. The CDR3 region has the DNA TGTGCCACCAGCAGAGGTCCTAGCGGGAGTCTCTTTTCCTACGAGCAGTACTTC.